Here is one TCR beta chain with its context. Its target is unknown. The data derive from a study of response to subunit inactivated influenza vaccine. Notes on the study in general: Every seasonal influenza vaccination brings in few new T cells, the authors suggested.

The J segment lost 1 base and the V segment lost 4 bases, leaving 10 bases of the junction unmatched. Germline CDR1 KGHDR, CDR2 SFDVKD. CDR3 length: 17 amino acids. TCRdb re-called the RT-PCR reads with MiXCR, one entry per CDR3 protein. The sample includes roughly 780,000 distinct CDR3 sequences, less than 20% of them seen just once. The specimen comprised PBMCs from blood, sampled less than 6 days after vaccination. J is TRBJ2-3 and V is TRBV24-1, with 7 bases lining up with TRBD1. This TCR was sampled from a man aged 50 to 59 who received an inactivated influenza vaccine. The CDR3 DNA follows: TGTGCCACCAGTGAACCCGCAGGGGGATCGGGCACAGATACGCAGTATTTT. It is translated as CATSEPAGGSGTDTQYF.